Listed here is a single TCR beta chain. The specificity of this receptor is unknown. Per-base quality was not reported, and no clone a single base away is much larger than it. The entire amount of isolated RNA was reverse transcribed using the High Capacity cDNA Reverse Transcription Kit, so the sequenced TCRB transcripts were expressed ones. Deep immunoSEQ sequencing was performed on naive, central memory and regulatory T cell samples, with an average of roughly 3.5 million total reads per sample. Sorted cells were lysed in RLT buffer, and RNA was extracted using DNase-treated RNeasy Micro or Mini kits according to cell number. To prevent cross-contamination, each cell subset was processed individually, whereas patient and healthy donor samples were processed jointly. The immunoSEQ multiplex PCR was used to amplify TCRB sequences from cDNA, generating 87-bp fragments that spanned the CDR3 region. The amplicons were sequenced using the Illumina HiSeq platform. The paper's processing steps were these. Synthetic template baselines were used to correct PCR bias computationally, reads within Hamming distance 2 were collapsed, and singletons that could not be merged were discarded. Reads were aligned against IMGT so that V, D and J genes, CDR3 length and insertions or deletions at six rearrangement sites could be assigned. Within each subset, clonotype counts were normalized to sorted cell number, after which true diversity and Gini coefficients were computed with the tcR R package. The overlap coefficient, calculated on TCRB nucleotide sequences, was used to quantify repertoire sharing. The clones in this table, taken by TCRdb from immuneACCESS, are in-frame only. Not every clone is retained; where verified, under half of the shortfall comes from an unresolved V gene, and the cause of the rest is unknown. The V and J calls and clone size were taken over from that table, and D and trimming were inferred from the DNA. Within this sample are 120,000 to 150,000 clones, with roughly 53% of them counted one time only. Under 0.5% of the sample comes from the top ten.

The entry originates in a study of beta chain features in type 1 diabetes (dated by TCRdb to 2016 to 2019). Context from the whole study: Mean age, gender distribution, total cell number and subset yield did not differ between patients and healthy donors. A total of some 110 million sorted cells were examined across all samples, and the number of cells per subset was strongly correlated with RNA yield. In the study, TCRB repertoires of sorted circulating CD4+ T cell subsets from recently diagnosed type 1 diabetes patients were compared with those of matched healthy donors. Whereas all 28 donors provided naive and central memory subsets, regulatory and stem cell-like memory subsets were isolated from just 8 patients and about 8 healthy donors. Here is what the overall study found, with its caveats: PCR may preferentially amplify shorter templates, but because patient and control samples were amplified and corrected together, any resulting skew would affect both groups equally. Because cDNA was sequenced instead of genomic DNA, highly expressing activated cells could be over-represented, though the groups showed no difference in activation or CD3 levels. Patients with type 1 diabetes made fewer insertions and deleted more nucleotides at VDJ recombination sites, implying thymic rearrangement abnormalities. The naive, central memory and regulatory TCRB repertoires appeared to resemble one another more closely among patients than among healthy donors. Because the HLA sub-analyses included only small numbers of individuals, any influence of HLA type on TCRB rearrangement was left unresolved. A moderate but significant shortening of TCRB CDR3 length was observed in type 1 diabetes patients in all four CD4+ subsets.

From a lookup of the germline V gene (reference sequence), CDR1 and CDR2 are SEHNR and FQNEAQ. The CDR3 contains 14 residues, cysteine and phenylalanine counted. Only CDR3 DNA remains: 42 bases, in frame from the first base. Trimming accounts for 2 bases at V and 5 bases at J, while the number of junction bases matched to no gene is 5. From each donor, a single peripheral blood sample of roughly 0.11 L on average was drawn into heparinised tubes. Using a panel that included CD45RO, CCR7, CD25, CD127, CD95 and CD27, naive, central memory, regulatory and stem cell-like memory CD4+ T cells were sorted on a BD FACSAria II. All sorted populations exceeded 95% purity. Right away, PBMCs were isolated by Lymphoprep density gradient centrifugation and were stained directly, with no culture step. Samples were stained and sorted in pairs, with one healthy donor and one patient per experiment, so that batch effects were minimized.

Recombination linked TRBV7-9 to TRBJ1-2, with 7 bases matching TRBD1. The specimen sequenced was Tregs from blood. Per the publication, the cell subset or site label means: regulatory CD4+ T cells. This receptor was taken from a man aged 18 to 29 in good health. The sequenced DNA: TGTGCCAGCAGCTTATATGGGACAGCATATGGCTACACCTTC. Protein translation: CASSLYGTAYGYTF.